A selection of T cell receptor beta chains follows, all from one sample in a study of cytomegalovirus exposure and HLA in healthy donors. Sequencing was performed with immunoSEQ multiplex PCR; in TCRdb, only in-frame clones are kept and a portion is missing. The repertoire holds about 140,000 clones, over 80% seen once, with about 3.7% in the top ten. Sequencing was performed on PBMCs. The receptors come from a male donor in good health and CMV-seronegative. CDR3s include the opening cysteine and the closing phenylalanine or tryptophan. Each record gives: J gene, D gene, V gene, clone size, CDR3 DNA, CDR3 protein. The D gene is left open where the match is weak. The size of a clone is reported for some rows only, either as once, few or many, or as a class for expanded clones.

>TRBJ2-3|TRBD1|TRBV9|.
TGTGCCAGCAGCATTTCGGGACAGGGACTCACAGATACGCAGTATTTT
CASSISGQGLTDTQYF
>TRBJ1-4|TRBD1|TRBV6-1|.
TGTGCCAGCAGTGAATCCGGGACAGGGGATGAAAAACTGTTTTTT
CASSESGTGDEKLFF
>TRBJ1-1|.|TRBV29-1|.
TGCAGCGTAACTCGACAGATTCTCTGGGACACTGTCGAAGCTTTCTTT
CSVTRQILWDTVEAFF
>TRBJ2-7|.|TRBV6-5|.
TGTGCCAGCGCACAACCAGGGACCTACGAGCAGTACTTC
CASAQPGTYEQYF
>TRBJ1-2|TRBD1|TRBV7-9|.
TGTTCCAGCAGCATATCAGGGGGCGCGGCTGGCTACACCTTC
CSSSISGGAAGYTF
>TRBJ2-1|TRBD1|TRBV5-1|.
TGCGCCAGCAGCCGACAGGGTGAAGGAAGGAATGAGCAGTTCTTC
CASSRQGEGRNEQFF
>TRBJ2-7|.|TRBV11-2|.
TGTGCCAGCAGCTTAGACGGACTTACCTACGAGCAGTACTTC
CASSLDGLTYEQYF
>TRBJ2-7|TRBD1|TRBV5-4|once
TGTGCCAGCAGTAAGGGACAGGACAAATACGAGCAGTACTTC
CASSKGQDKYEQYF
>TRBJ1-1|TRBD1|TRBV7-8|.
TGTGCCAGCAGTTGGACAGGGGGAAGGACTGAAGCTTTCTTT
CASSWTGGRTEAFF
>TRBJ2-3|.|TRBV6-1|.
TGTGCCAGCAGTTTTCTTATAGCCCAGGATACGCAGTATTTT
CASSFLIAQDTQYF
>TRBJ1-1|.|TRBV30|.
TGTGCCTGGATTATGACTGGACTCGGCACTGAAGCTTTCTTT
CAWIMTGLGTEAFF
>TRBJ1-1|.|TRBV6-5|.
TGTGCCAGCAGTCCCCCCGGGATCCACACTGAAGCTTTCTTT
CASSPPGIHTEAFF
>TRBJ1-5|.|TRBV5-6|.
TGTGCCAGCAGCTTCGGCACAGAATATCAGCCCCAGCATTTT
CASSFGTEYQPQHF
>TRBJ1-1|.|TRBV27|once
TGTGCCAGCAGTCGTCAGGGGTTTGGGCTCACTGAAGCTTTCTTT
CASSRQGFGLTEAFF
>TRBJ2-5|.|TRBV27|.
TGTGCCAGCAGTGTGTGGGCTACCCCAGGAGAGACCCAGTACTTC
CASSVWATPGETQYF
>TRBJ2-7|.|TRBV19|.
TGTGGGGGACACAGCTCCTACGAGCAGTACTTC
CGGHSSYEQYF
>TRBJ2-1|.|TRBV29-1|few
TGCAGCGTCAAACGGGCAGGGGAAAGGTCCTACAATGAGCAGTTCTTC
CSVKRAGERSYNEQFF
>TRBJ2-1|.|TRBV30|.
TGTTCTTGCCTATCGGGGAGCTCCTACAATGAGCAGTTCTTC
CSCLSGSSYNEQFF
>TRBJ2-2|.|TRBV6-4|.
TGTGCCAGCAGTGAAAGGGGTGGCGGGGAGCTGTTTTTT
CASSERGGGELFF
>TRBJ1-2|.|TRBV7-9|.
TGTTCCAGCAGCTCGGACGGGGGGGGCTACACCTTC
CSSSSDGGGYTF
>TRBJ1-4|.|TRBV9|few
TGTGCCAGCAGCGCCTTGGAGGGGCTGGGTGGTGAAAAACTGTTTTTT
CASSALEGLGGEKLFF
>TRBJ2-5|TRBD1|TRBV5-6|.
TGTGCCAGCAGCTCCACAGGGGGAGAGACCCAGTACTTC
CASSSTGGETQYF
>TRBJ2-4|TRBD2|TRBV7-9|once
TGTGCCAGCAGCTTGGGGAGCGGGGGGGCAGCAAACATTCAGTACTTC
CASSLGSGGAANIQYF
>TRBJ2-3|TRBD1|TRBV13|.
TGTGCCAGCAGCCGATATCAGACAGGGGGGACAGATACGCAGTATTTT
CASSRYQTGGTDTQYF
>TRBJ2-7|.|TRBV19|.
TGTGCCAGCTCGTCGCAGGGACTTTCAACCTACGAGCAGTACTTC
CASSSQGLSTYEQYF
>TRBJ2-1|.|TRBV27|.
TGTGCCAGCAGTTTGGGAGGGGGGGCCTACAATGAGCAGTTCTTC
CASSLGGGAYNEQFF
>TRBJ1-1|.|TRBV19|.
TGTGCCAGTAGTATAGACCCCCCTCAGTCACTGGGCGCCACTGAAGCTTTCTTT
CASSIDPPQSLGATEAFF
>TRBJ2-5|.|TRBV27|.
TGTGCCAGCAGTTTAAGCGCGGGGCAAGAGACCCAGTACTTC
CASSLSAGQETQYF
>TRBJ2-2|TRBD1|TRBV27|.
TGTGCCAGCAGTGCAACCGGGACAGGGAACACCGGGGAGCTGTTTTTT
CASSATGTGNTGELFF
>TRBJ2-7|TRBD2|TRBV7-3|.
TGTGCCAGCAGCTTTACTAGCGCGGGCGAGCAGTACTTC
CASSFTSAGEQYF
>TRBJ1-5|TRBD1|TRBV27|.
TGTGCCAGCAGTCTGACAGGGGCTAATCAGCCCCAGCATTTT
CASSLTGANQPQHF
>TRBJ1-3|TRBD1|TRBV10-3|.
TGTGCCATCAGTGAGTCGGGGACAGGGACTGGAAACACCATATATTTT
CAISESGTGTGNTIYF
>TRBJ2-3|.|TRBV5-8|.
TGTGCCAGCAGCTGGGACATAAACGCAGATACGCAGTATTTT
CASSWDINADTQYF